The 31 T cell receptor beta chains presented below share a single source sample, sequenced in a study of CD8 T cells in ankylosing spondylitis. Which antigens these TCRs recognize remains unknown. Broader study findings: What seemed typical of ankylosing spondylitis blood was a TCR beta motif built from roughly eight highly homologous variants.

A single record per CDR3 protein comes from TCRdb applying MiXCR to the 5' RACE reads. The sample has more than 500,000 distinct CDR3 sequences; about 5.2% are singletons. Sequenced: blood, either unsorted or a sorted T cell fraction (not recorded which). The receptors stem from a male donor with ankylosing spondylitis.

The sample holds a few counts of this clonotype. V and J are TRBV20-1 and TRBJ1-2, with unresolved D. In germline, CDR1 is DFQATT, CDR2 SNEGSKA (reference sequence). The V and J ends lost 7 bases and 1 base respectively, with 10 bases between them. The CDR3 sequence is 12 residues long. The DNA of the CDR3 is TGCAGTGGCACAGAGAATAACTATGGCTACACCTTC. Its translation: CSGTENNYGYTF.

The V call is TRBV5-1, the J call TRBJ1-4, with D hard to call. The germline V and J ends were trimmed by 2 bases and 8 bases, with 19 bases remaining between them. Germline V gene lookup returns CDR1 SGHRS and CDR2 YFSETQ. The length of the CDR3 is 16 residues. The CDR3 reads CASSLLDSLVGEKLFF. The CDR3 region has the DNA TGCGCCAGCAGCTTATTGGATTCGCTGGTAGGGGAAAAACTGTTTTTT. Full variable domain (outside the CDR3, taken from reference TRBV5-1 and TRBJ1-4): KAGVTQTPRYLIKTRGQQVTLSCSPISGHRSVSWYQQTPGQGLQFLFEYFSETQRNKGNFPGRFSGRQFSNSRSEMNVSTLELGDSALYLCASSLLDSLVGEKLFFGSGTQLSVL.

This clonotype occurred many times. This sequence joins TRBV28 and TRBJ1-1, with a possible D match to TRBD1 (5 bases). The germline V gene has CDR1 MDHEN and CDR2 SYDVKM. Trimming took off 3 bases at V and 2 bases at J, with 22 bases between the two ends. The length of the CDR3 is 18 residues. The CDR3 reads CASSFGRMFRTPNTEAFF. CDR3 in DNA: TGTGCCAGCAGTTTCGGGCGCATGTTCCGGACACCAAACACTGAAGCTTTCTTT.

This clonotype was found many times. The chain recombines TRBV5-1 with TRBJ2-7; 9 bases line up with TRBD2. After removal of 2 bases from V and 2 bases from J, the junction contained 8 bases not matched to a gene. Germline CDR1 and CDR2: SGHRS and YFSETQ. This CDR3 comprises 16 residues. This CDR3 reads CASSFGEASGAYEQYF. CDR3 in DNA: TGCGCCAGCAGCTTTGGGGAGGCTAGCGGGGCCTACGAGCAGTACTTC.

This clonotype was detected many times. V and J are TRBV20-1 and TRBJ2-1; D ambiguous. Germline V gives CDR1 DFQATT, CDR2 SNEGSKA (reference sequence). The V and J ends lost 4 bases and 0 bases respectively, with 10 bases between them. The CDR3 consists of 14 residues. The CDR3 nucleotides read TGCAGTGCTATGGACCAGAGCTCCTACAATGAGCAGTTCTTC. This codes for CSAMDQSSYNEQFF.

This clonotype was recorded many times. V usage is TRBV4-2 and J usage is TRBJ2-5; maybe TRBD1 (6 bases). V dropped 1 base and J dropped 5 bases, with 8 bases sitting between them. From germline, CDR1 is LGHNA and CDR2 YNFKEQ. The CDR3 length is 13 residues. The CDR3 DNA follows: TGTGCCAGCAGCCAAGGCAGGGGTGAGACCCAGTACTTC. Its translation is CASSQGRGETQYF.

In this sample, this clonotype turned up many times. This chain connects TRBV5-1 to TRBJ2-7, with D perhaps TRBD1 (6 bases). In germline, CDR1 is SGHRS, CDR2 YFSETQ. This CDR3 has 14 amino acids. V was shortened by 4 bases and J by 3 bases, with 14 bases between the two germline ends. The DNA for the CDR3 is TGCGCCAGCAGCAGCGGACAGCCCTTCTACGAGCAGTACTTC. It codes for CASSSGQPFYEQYF.

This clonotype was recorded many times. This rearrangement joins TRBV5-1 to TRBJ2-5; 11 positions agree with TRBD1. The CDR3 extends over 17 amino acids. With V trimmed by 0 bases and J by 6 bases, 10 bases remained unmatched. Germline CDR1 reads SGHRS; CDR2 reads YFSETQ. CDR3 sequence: CASSLDPGTGGLKTQYF. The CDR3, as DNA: TGCGCCAGCAGCTTGGATCCCGGGACAGGGGGTTTAAAGACCCAGTACTTC.

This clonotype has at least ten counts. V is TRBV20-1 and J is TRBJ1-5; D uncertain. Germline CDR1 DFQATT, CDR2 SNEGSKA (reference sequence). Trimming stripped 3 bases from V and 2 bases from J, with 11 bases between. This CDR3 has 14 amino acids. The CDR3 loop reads CSASTVGGNQPQHF. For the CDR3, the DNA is TGCAGTGCTAGTACCGTAGGAGGCAATCAGCCCCAGCATTTT.

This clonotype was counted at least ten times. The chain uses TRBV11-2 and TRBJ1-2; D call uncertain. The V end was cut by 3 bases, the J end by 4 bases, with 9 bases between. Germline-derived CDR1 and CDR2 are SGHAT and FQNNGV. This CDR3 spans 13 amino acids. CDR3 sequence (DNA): TGTGCCAGCAGCTTCAGAGAAGCCTATGGCTACACCTTC. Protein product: CASSFREAYGYTF.

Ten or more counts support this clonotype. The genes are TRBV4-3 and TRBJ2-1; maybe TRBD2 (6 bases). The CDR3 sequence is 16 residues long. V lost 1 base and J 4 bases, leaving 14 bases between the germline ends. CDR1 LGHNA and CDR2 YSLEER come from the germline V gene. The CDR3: CASSQGGDPVYNEQFF. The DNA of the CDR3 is TGCGCCAGCAGCCAAGGCGGGGACCCGGTTTACAATGAGCAGTTCTTC.

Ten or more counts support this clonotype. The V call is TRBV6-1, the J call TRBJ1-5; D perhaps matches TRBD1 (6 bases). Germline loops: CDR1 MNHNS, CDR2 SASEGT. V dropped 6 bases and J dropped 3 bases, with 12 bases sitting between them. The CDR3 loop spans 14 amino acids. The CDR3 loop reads CASRPGQLNQPQHF. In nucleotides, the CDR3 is TGTGCCAGCAGACCTGGACAGCTCAATCAGCCCCAGCATTTT.

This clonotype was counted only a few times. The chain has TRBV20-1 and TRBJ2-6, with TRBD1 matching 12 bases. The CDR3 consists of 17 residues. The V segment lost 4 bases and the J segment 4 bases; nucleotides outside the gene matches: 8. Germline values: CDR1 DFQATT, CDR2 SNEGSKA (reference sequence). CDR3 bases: TGCAGTGCTATCTTGGGACAGGGGGCCTGGGGGGCCAACGTCCTGACTTTC. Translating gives CSAILGQGAWGANVLTF.

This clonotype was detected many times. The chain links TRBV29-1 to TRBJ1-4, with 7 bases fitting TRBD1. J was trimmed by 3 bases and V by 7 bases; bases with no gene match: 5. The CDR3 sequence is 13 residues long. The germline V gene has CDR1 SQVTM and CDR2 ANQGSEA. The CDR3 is CSADQGANEKLFF. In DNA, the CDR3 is TGCAGCGCTGACCAGGGGGCTAATGAAAAACTGTTTTTT.

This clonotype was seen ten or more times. The CDR3 DNA reads as TGTGCCAGCAGTGAGCAGGGGGCATCAGATACGCAGTATTTT. Its translation: CASSEQGASDTQYF. The chain has TRBV2 and TRBJ2-3; 8 positions agree with TRBD1. CDR3 size: 14 residues. Germline CDR1 is SNHLY and CDR2 is FYNNEI. Trimming at V came to 3 bases and at J to 4 bases, leaving 3 bases not matched to a gene.

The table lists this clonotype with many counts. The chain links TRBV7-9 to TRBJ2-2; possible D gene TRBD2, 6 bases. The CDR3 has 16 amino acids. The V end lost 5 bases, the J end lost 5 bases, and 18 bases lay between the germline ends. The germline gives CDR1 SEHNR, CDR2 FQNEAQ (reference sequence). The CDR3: CASSPLRGEWTGELFF. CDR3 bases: TGTGCCAGCAGCCCTTTGCGGGGCGAATGGACCGGGGAGCTGTTTTTT.

CDR3 loop: CASSHKGGVLSTDTQYF. In DNA form, the CDR3 reads TGTGCCAGCAGCCATAAGGGGGGGGTCCTTAGCACAGATACGCAGTATTTT. J is TRBJ2-3 and V is TRBV7-2, with a weak D call TRBD2 (7 bases). V dropped 5 bases and J dropped 0 bases, with 18 bases sitting between them. The CDR3 covers 17 residues. Germline-derived CDR1 and CDR2 are SGHTA and FQGNSA.

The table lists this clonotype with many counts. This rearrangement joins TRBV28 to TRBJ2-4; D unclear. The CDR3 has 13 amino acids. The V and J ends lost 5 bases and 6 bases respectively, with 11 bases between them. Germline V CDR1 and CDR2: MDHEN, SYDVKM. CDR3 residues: CASSSAPLNIQYF. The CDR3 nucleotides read TGTGCCAGCAGTAGCGCCCCTTTAAACATTCAGTACTTC.

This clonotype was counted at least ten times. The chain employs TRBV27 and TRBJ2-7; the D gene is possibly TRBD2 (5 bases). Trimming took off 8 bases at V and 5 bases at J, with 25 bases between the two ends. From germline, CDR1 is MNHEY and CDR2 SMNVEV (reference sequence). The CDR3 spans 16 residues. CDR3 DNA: TGTGCCAGCTCTGAGGGCCCCGGTCTAGCACCTAACGAGCAGTACTTC. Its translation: CASSEGPGLAPNEQYF.

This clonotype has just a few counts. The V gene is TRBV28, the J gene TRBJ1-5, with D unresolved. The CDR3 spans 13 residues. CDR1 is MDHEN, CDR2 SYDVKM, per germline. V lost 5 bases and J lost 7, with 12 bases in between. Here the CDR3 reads CASSADRRQPQHF. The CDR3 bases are TGTGCCAGCAGTGCAGACCGGCGGCAGCCCCAGCATTTT.

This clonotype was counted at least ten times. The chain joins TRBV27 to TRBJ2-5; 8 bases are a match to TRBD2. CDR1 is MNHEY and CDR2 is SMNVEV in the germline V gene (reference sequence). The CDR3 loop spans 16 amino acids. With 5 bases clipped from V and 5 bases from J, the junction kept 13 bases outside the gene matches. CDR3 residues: CASSRNSGALWETQYF. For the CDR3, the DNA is TGTGCCAGCAGTCGTAATAGCGGGGCTCTTTGGGAGACCCAGTACTTC.

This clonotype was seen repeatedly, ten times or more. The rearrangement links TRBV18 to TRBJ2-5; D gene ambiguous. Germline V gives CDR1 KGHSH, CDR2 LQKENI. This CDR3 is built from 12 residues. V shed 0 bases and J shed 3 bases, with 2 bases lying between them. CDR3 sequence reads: CASSPPEETQYF. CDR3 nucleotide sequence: TGTGCCAGCTCACCACCTGAAGAGACCCAGTACTTC.

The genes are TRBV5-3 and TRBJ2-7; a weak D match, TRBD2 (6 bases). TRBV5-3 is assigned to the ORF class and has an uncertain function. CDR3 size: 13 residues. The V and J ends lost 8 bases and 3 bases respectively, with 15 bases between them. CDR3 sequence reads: CARGRGGVYEQYF. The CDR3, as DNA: TGTGCCAGGGGCCGGGGCGGGGTCTACGAGCAGTACTTC.

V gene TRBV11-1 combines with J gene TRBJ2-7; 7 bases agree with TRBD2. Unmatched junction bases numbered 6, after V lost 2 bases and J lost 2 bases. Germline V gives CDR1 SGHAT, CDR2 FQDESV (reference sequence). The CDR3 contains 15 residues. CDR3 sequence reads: CASSLQPGGAYEQYF. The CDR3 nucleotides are TGTGCCAGCAGCTTACAGCCGGGGGGTGCCTACGAGCAGTACTTC.

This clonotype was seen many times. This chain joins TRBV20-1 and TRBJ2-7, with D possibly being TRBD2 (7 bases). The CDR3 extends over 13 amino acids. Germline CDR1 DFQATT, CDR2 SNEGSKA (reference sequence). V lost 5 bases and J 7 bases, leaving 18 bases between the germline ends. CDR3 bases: TGCAGTGCTTCCCCCCAAGCGGGACAAGAGCAGTACTTC. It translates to CSASPQAGQEQYF.

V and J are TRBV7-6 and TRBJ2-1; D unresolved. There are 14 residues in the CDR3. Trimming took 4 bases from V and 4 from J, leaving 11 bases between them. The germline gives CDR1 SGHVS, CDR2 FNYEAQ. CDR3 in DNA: TGTGCCAGCAGCTCATTTGGACCTTACAATGAGCAGTTCTTC. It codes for CASSSFGPYNEQFF.

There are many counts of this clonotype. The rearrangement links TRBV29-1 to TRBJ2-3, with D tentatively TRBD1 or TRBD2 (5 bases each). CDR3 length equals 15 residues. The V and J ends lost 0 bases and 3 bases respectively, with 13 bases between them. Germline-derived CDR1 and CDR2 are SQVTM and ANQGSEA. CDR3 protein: CSVEEGSGRTDTQYF. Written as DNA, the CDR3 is TGCAGCGTTGAAGAAGGCTCGGGGCGGACAGATACGCAGTATTTT.

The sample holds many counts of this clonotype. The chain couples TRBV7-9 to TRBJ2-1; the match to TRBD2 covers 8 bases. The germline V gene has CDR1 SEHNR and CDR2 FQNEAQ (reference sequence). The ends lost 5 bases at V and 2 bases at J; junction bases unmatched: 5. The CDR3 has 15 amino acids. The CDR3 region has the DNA TGTGCCAGCAGCCCTAGCGGGCTAGCCTACAATGAGCAGTTCTTC. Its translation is CASSPSGLAYNEQFF. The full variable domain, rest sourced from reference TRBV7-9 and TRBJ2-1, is DTGVSQNPRHKITKRGQNVTFRCDPISEHNRLYWYRQTLGQGPEFLTYFQNEAQLEKSRLLSDRFSAERPKGSFSTLEIQRTEQGDSAMYLCASSPSGLAYNEQFFGPGTRLTVL.

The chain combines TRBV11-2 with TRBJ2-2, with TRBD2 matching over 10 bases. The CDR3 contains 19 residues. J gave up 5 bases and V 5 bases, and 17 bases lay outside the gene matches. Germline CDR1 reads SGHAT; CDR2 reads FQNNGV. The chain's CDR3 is CASSPQGPAGGFRTGELFF. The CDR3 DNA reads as TGTGCCAGCAGCCCTCAGGGGCCAGCGGGAGGGTTCCGGACCGGGGAGCTGTTTTTT.

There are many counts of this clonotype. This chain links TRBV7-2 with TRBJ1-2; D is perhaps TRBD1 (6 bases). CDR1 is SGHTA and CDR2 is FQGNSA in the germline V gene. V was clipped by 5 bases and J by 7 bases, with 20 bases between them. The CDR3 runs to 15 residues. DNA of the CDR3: TGTGCCAGCAGCCATGCACAGGGTCGAGGTGGTGGCTACACCTTC. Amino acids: CASSHAQGRGGGYTF.

The CDR3 nucleotides are TGTGCCTGGAGGGGGGAAGCCAGCACAGATACGCAGTATTTT. Protein sequence: CAWRGEASTDTQYF. This chain uses TRBV30 with TRBJ2-3; D tentatively reads TRBD1 or TRBD2 (5 bases each). The germline gives CDR1 GTSNPN, CDR2 SVGIG (reference sequence). V gave up 3 bases and J gave up 0 bases, with 10 bases separating them. This CDR3 is 14 amino acids long.